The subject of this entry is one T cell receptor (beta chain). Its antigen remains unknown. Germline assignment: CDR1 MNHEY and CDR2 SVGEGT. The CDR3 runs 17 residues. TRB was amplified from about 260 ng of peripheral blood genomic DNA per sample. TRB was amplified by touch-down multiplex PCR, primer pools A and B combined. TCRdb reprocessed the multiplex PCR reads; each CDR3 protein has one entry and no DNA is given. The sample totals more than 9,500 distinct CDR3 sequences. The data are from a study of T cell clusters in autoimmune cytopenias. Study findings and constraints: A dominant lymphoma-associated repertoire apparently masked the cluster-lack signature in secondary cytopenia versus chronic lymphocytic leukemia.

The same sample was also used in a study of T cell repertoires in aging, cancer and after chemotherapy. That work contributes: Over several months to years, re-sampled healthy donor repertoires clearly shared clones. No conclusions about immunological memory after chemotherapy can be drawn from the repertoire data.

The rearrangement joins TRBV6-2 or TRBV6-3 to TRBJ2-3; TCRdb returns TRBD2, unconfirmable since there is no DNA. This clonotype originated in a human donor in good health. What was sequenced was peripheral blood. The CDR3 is CASSYSSQRGSDYTQYF.